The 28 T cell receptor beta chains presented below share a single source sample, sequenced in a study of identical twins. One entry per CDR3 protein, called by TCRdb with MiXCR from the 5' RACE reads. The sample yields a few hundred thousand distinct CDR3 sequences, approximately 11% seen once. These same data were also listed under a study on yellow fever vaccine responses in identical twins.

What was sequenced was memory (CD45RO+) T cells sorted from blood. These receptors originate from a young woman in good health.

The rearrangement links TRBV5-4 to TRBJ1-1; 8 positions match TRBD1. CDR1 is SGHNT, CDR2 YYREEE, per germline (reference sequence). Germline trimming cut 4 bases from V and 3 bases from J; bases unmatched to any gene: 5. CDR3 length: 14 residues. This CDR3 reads CASSPGQGYTEAFF. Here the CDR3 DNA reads TGTGCCAGCAGCCCAGGACAGGGTTACACTGAAGCTTTCTTT.

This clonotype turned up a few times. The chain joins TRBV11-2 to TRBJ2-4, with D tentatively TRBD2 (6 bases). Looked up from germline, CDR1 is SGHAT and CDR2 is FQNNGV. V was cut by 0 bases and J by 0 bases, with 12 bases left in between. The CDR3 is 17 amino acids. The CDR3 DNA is TGTGCCAGCAGCTTAGACCACGGGGGTCTAGCCAAAAACATTCAGTACTTC. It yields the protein CASSLDHGGLAKNIQYF.

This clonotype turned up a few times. CDR3 nucleotide sequence: TGCAGCGTCGAGGGGGGGTTAGGCGCAGATACGCAGTATTTT. Amino acid sequence: CSVEGGLGADTQYF. The chain uses TRBV29-1 and TRBJ2-3; a possible D gene is TRBD2 (7 bases). Germline loops: CDR1 SQVTM, CDR2 ANQGSEA. The V end lost 6 bases, the J end lost 4 bases, and 17 bases lay between the germline ends. CDR3 length: 14 amino acids.

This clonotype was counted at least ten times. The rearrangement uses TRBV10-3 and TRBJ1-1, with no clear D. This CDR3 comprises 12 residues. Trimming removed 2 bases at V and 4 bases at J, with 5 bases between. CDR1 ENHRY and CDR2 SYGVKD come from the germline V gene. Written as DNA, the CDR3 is TGTGCCATCAGTGAGGGGTCCACTGAAGCTTTCTTT. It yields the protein CAISEGSTEAFF.

CDR3 in DNA: TGTGCCAGCAGCTGGGGCCAGCGAGGCACGTTCTTC. This codes for CASSWGQRGTFF. The V gene is TRBV5-6, the J gene TRBJ2-1; perhaps TRBD1 as D (5 bases). The V gene lost 3 bases and the J gene lost 15 bases, with 16 bases spanning the gap. The CDR3 contains 12 residues. Germline V gene data show CDR1 as SGHDT and CDR2 as YYEEEE.

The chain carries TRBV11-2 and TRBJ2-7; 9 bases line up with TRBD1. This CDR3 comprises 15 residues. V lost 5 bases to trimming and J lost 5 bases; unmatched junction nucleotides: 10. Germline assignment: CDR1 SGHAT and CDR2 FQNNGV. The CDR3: CASSVTGTGLNEQYF. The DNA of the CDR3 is TGTGCCAGCAGCGTCACCGGGACAGGGTTAAACGAGCAGTACTTC.

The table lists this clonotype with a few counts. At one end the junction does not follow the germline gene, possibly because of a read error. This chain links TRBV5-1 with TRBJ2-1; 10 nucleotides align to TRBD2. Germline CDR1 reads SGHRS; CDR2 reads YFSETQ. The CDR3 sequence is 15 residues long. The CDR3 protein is CASTLGLAPDNEQFF. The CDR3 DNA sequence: TGCGCCAGCACCTTGGGACTAGCGCCAGACAATGAGCAGTTCTTC.

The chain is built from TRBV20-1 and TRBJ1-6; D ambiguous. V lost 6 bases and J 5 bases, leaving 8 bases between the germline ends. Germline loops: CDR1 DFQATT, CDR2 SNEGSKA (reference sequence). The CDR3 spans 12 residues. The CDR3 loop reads CSAPTDNSPLHF. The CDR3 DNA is TGCAGTGCCCCCACCGATAATTCACCCCTCCACTTT.

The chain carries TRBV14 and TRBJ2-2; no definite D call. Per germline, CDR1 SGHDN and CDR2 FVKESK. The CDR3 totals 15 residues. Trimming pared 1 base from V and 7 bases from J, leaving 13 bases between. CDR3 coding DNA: TGTGCCAGCAGCCAAGTTTCTGCCTTAGGCGGGGAGCTGTTTTTT. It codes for CASSQVSALGGELFF.

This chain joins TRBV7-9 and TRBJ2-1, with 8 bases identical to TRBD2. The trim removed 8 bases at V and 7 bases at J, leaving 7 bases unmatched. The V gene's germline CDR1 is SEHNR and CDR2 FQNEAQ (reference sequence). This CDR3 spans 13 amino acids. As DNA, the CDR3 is TGTGCCAGCGTAAGCGGCGGGGGGAATGAGCAGTTCTTC. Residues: CASVSGGGNEQFF.

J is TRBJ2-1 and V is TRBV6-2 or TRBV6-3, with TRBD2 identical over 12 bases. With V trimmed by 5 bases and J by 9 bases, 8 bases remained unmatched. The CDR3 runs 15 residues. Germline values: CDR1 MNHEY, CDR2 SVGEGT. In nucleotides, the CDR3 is TGTGCCAGCAGTCCCCTAGCGGGAGGGAAGGGTGAGCAGTTCTTC. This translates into CASSPLAGGKGEQFF.

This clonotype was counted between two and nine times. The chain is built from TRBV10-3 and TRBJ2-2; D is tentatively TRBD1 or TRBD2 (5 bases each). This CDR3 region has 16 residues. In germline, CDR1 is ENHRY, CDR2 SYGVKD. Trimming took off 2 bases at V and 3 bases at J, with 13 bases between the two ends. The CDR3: CAISETGRGDTGELFF. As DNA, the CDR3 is TGTGCCATCAGTGAGACGGGGCGAGGAGACACCGGGGAGCTGTTTTTT.

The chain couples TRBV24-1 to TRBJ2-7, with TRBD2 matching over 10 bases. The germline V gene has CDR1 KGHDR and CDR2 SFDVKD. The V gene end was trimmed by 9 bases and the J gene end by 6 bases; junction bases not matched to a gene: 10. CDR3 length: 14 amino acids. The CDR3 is CATSGSGGIGEQYF. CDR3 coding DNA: TGTGCCACCTCGGGTAGCGGGGGGATCGGCGAGCAGTACTTC.

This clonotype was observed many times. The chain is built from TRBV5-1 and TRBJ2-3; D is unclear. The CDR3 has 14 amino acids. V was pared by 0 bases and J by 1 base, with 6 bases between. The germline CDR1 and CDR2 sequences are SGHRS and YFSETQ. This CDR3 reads CASSLVDGTDTQYF. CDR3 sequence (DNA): TGCGCCAGCAGCTTGGTTGACGGCACAGATACGCAGTATTTT.

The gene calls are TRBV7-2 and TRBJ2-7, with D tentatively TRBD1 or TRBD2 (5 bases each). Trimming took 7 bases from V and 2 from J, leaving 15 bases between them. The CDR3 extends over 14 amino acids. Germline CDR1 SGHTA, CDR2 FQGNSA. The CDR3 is CASNEGRIPYEQYF. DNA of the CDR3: TGTGCCAGCAATGAGGGACGAATACCCTACGAGCAGTACTTC.

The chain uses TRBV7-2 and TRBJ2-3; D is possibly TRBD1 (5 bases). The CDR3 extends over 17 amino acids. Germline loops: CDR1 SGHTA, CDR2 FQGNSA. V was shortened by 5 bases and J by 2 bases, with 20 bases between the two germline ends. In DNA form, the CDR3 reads TGTGCCAGCAGCGAGGTGGGGCCCACACACCCCACAGATACGCAGTATTTT. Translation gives CASSEVGPTHPTDTQYF.

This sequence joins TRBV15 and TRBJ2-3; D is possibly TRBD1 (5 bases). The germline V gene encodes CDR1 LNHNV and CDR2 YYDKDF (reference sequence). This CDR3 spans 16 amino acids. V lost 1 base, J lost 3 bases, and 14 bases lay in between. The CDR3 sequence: CATSRAGSGQTDTQYF. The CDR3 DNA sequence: TGTGCCACCAGCAGAGCAGGGTCTGGTCAGACAGATACGCAGTATTTT.

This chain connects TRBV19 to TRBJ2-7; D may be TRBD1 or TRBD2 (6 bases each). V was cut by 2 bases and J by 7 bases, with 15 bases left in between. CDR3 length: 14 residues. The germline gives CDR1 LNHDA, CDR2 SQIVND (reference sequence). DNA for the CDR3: TGTGCCAGTAGTATACGGGGGATAGGACAGGAGCAGTACTTC. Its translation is CASSIRGIGQEQYF.

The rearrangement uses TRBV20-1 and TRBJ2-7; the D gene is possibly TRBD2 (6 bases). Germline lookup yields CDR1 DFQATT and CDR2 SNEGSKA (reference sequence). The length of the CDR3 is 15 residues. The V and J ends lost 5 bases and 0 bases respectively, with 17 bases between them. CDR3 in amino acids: CSAGPPGLPSYEQYF. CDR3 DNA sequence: TGCAGTGCTGGACCTCCGGGACTCCCCTCCTACGAGCAGTACTTC.

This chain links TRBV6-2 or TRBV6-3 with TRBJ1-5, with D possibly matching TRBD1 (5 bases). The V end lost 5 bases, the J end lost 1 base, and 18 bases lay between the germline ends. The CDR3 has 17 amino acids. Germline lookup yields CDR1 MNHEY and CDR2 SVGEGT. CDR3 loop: CASSTPGTAYSNQPQHF. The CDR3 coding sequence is TGTGCCAGCAGTACACCCGGGACCGCTTACAGCAATCAGCCCCAGCATTTT.

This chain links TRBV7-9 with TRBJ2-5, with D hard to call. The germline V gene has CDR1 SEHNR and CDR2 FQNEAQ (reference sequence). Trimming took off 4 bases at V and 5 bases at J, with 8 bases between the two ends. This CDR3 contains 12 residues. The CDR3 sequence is CASSYVAETQYF. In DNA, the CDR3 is TGTGCCAGCAGCTACGTCGCCGAGACCCAGTACTTC.

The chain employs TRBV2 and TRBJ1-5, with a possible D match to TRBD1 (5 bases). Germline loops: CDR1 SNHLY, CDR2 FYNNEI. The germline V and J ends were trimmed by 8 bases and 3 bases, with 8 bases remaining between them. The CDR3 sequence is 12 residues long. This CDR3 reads CASRGDNQPQHF. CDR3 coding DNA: TGTGCCAGCCGAGGGGACAATCAGCCCCAGCATTTT.

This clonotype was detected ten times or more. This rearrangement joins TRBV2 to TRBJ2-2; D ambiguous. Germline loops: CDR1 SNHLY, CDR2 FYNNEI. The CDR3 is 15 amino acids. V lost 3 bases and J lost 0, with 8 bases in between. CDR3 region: CASSDKGTNTGELFF. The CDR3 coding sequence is TGTGCCAGCAGTGATAAGGGCACGAACACCGGGGAGCTGTTTTTT. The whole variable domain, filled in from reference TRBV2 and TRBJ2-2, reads EPEVTQTPSHQVTQMGQEVILRCVPISNHLYFYWYRQILGQKVEFLVSFYNNEISEKSEIFDDQFSVERPDGSNFTLKIRSTKLEDSAMYFCASSDKGTNTGELFFGEGSRLTVL.

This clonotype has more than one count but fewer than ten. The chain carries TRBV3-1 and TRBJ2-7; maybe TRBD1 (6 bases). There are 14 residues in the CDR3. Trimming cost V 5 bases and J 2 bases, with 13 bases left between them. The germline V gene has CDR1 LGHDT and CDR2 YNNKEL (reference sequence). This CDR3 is CASSATGLPYEQYF. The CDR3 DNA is TGTGCCAGCAGCGCCACAGGGTTACCCTACGAGCAGTACTTC.

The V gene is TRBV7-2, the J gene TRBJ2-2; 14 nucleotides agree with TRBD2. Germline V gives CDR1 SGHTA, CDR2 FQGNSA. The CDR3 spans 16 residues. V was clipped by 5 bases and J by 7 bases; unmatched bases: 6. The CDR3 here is CASSKTSGREDGELFF. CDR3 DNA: TGTGCCAGCAGCAAGACTAGCGGGAGGGAGGACGGGGAGCTGTTTTTT.

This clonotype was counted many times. For the CDR3, the DNA is TGTGCCAGCAGTGAAGGGTGGCCCCAGCATTTT. As protein: CASSEGWPQHF. The chain joins TRBV2 to TRBJ1-5, with D uncertain. CDR3 length: 11 residues. V lost 1 base to trimming and J lost 9 bases, with 4 bases between them. Germline loops: CDR1 SNHLY, CDR2 FYNNEI.

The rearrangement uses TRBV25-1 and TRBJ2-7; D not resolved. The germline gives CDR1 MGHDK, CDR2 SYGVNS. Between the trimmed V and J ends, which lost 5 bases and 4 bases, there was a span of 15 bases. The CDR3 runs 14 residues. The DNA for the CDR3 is TGTGCCAGCAGTCCTCCACAGACACCATACGAGCAGTACTTC. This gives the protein CASSPPQTPYEQYF.

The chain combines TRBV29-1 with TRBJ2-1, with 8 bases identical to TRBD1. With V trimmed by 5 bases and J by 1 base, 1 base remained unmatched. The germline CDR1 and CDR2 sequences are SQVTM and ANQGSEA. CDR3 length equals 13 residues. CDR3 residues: CSVRDRSYNEQFF. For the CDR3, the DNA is TGCAGCGTTAGGGACAGGTCCTACAATGAGCAGTTCTTC.